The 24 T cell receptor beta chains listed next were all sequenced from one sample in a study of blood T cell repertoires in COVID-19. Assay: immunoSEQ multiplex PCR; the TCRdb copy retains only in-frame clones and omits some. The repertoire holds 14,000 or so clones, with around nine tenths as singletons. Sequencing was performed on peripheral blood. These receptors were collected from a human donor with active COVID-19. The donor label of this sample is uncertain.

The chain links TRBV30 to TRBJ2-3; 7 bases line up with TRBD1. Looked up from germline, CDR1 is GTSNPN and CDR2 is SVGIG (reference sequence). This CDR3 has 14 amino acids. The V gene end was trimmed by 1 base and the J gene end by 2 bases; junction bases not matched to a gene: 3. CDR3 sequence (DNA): TGTGCCTGGAGTGCGGGACAGCTCACAGATACGCAGTATTTT. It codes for CAWSAGQLTDTQYF.

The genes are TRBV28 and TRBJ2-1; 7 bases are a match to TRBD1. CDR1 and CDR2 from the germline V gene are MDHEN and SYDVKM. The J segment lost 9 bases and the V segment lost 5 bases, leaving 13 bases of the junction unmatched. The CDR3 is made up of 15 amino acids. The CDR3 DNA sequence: TGTGCCAGCAGTCCGGACAGGCCACCGGACGTTGAGCAGTTCTTC. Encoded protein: CASSPDRPPDVEQFF.

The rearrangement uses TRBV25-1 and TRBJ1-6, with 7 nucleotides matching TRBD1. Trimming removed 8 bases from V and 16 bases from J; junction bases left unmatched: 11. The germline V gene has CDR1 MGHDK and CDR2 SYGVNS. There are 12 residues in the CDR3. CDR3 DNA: TGTGCCAGCGGAGACCTTGGACAGGTTCTCCACTTT. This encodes CASGDLGQVLHF.

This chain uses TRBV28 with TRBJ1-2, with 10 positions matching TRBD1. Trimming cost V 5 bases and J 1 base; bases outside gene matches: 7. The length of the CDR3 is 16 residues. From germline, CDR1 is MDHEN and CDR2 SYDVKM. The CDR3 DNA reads TGTGCCAGCAGTATACCCGGGACAGGGGTTAACTATGGCTACACCTTC. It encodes CASSIPGTGVNYGYTF.

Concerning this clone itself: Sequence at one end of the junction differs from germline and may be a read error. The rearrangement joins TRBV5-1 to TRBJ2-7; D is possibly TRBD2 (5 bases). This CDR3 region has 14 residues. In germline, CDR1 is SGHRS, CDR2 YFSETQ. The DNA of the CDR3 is TGCGCCAGCAGCTTCTTTGGGAGCTCCTACGAGCAGCACTTC. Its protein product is CASSFFGSSYEQHF.

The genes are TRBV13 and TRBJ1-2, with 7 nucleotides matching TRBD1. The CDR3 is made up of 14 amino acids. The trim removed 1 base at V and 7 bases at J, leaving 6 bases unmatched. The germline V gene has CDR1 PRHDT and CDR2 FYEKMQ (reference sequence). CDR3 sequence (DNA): TGTGCCAGCAGCTTAGAGGGGGCGATGGCTGGCTACACCTTC. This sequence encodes CASSLEGAMAGYTF. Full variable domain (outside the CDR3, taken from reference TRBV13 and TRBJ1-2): AAGVIQSPRHLIKEKRETATLKCYPIPRHDTVYWYQQGPGQDPQFLISFYEKMQSDKGSIPDRFSAQQFSDYHSELNMSSLELGDSALYFCASSLEGAMAGYTFGSGTRLTVV.

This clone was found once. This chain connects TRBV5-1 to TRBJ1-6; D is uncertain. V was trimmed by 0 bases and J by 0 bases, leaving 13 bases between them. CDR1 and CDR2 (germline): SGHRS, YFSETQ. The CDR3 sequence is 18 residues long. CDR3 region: CASSLAKQKSSYNSPLHF. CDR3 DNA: TGCGCCAGCAGCTTGGCCAAACAGAAGAGCTCCTATAATTCACCCCTCCACTTT. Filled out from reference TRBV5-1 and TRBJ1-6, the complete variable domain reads KAGVTQTPRYLIKTRGQQVTLSCSPISGHRSVSWYQQTPGQGLQFLFEYFSETQRNKGNFPGRFSGRQFSNSRSEMNVSTLELGDSALYLCASSLAKQKSSYNSPLHFGNGTRLTVT.

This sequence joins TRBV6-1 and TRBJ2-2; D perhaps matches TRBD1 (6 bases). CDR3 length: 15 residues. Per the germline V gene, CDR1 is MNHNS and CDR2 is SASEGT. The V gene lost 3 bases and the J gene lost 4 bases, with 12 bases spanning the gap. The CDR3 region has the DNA TGTGCCAGCAGTGATAGGGACATGACCACCGGGGAGCTGTTTTTT. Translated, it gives CASSDRDMTTGELFF.

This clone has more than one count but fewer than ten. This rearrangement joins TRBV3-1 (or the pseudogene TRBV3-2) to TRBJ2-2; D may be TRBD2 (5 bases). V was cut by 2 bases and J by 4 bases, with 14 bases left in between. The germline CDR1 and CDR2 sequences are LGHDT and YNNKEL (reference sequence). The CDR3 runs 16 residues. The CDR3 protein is CASSQPLVLGTGELFF. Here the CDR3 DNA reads TGTGCCAGCAGCCAACCACTAGTACTCGGCACCGGGGAGCTGTTTTTT.

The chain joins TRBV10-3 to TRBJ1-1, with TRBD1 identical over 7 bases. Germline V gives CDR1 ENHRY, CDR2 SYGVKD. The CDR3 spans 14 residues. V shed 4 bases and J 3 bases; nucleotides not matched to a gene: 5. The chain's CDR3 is CAISVQGVDTEAFF. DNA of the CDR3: TGTGCCATCAGTGTTCAGGGGGTTGACACTGAAGCTTTCTTT.

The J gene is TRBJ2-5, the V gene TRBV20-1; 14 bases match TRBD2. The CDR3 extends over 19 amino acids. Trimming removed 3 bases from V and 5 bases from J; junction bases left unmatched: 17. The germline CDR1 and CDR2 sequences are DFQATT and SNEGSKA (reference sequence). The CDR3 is CSASRDRLAGGQVAETQYF. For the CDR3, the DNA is TGCAGTGCTAGTAGGGACCGACTAGCGGGGGGGCAGGTAGCGGAGACCCAGTACTTC.

The CDR3 sequence: CASRRGTELNTEAFF. The CDR3 nucleotides are TGTGCCAGCAGACGAGGGACAGAGCTAAACACTGAAGCTTTCTTT. The rearrangement joins TRBV28 to TRBJ1-1, with 7 bases matching TRBD1. Germline lookup yields CDR1 MDHEN and CDR2 SYDVKM. The CDR3 sequence is 15 residues long. The J segment lost 2 bases and the V segment lost 6 bases, leaving 9 bases of the junction unmatched.

CDR3 region: CASSFRQYNEQFF. As DNA, the CDR3 is TGTGCCAGCAGCTTCCGACAGTACAATGAGCAGTTCTTC. The chain is built from TRBV5-4 and TRBJ2-1; the D gene is possibly TRBD1 (5 bases). The ends were cut back, 2 bases at V and 4 bases at J, with 7 bases in the middle. Germline V gives CDR1 SGHNT, CDR2 YYREEE (reference sequence). The CDR3 runs 13 residues.

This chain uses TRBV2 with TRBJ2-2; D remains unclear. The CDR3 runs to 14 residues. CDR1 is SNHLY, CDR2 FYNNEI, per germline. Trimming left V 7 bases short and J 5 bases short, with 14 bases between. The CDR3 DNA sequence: TGTGCCAGCACCCAAACCCAGTCAACCGGGGAGCTGTTTTTT. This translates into CASTQTQSTGELFF.

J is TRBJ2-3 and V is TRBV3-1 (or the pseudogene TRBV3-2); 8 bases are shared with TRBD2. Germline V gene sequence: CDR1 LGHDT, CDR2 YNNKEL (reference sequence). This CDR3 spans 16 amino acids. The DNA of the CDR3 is TGTGCTACCAGCTTAGCGGGGCCCCCTGTCACAGATACGCAGTATTTT. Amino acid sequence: CATSLAGPPVTDTQYF.

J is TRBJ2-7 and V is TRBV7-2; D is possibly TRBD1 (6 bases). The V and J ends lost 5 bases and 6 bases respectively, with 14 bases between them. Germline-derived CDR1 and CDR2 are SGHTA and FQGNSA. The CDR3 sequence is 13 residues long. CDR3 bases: TGTGCCAGCAGCCCTCGTCCAGGGGTCGAGCAGTACTTC. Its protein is CASSPRPGVEQYF.

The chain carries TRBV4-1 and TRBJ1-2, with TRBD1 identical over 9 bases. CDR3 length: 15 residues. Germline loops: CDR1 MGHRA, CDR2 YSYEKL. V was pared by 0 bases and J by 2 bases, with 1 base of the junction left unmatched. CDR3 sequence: CASSQDGTGNYGYTF. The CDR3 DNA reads TGCGCCAGCAGCCAAGATGGGACAGGGAACTATGGCTACACCTTC.

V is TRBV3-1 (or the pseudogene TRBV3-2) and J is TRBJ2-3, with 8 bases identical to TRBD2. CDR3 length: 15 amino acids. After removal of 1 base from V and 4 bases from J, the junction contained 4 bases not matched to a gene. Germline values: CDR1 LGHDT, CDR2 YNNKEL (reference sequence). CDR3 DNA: TGTGCCAGCAGCCAAGTTGCGGGGGGAGCAGATACGCAGTATTTT. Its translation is CASSQVAGGADTQYF.

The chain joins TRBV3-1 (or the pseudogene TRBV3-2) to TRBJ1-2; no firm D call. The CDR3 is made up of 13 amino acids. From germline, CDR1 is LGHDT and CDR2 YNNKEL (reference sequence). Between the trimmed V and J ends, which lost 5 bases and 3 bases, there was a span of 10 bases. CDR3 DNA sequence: TGTGCCAGCAGCGTCCGCGGCGACTATGGCTACACCTTC. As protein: CASSVRGDYGYTF.

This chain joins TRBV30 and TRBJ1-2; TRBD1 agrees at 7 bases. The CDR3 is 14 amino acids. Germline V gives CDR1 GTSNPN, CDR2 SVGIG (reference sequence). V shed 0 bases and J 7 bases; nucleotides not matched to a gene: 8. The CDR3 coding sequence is TGTGCCTGGAGTGTACACAGGGGCCAGGGTGGCTACACCTTC. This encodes CAWSVHRGQGGYTF.

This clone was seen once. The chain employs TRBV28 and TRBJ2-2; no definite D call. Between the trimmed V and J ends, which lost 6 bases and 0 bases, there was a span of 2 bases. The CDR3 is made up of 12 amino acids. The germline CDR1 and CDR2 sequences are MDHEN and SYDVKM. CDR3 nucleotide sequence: TGTGCCAGCAGCTCGAACACCGGGGAGCTGTTTTTT. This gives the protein CASSSNTGELFF.

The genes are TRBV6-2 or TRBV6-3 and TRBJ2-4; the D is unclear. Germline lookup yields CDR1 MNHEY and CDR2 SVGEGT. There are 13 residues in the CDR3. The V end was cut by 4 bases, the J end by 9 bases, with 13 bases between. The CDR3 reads CASSWIVTGIQYF. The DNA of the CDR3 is TGTGCCAGCAGTTGGATTGTAACGGGCATTCAGTACTTC.

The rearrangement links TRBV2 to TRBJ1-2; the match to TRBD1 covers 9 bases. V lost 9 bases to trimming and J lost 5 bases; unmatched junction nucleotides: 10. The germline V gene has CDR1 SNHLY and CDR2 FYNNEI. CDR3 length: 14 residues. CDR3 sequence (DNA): TGTGCCAGTTCCCGGGACAGGGCCGTATATGGCTACACCTTC. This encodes CASSRDRAVYGYTF.

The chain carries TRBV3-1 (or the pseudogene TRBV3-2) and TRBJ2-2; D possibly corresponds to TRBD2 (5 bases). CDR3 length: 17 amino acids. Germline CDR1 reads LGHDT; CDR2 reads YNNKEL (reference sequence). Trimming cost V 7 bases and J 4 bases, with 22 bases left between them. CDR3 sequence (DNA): TGTGCCAGCAAGAGAGAAGGGAGCGGTGCGGGCACCGGGGAGCTGTTTTTT. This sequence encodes CASKREGSGAGTGELFF.